The subject of this entry is one TCR beta chain. Its antigen remains unidentified. An equimolar mix of two oligonucleotides served as the beta constant-region primer for TRBC1 and TRBC2. The ligated cDNA underwent four PCR rounds using SP2 and nested alpha and beta constant-region primers. TCRdb fed the UMI-ligation and nested PCR reads into MiXCR, producing one record per CDR3 protein. The table includes 20,000 to 25,000 distinct CDR3 sequences, 7% to 10% detected once. Alpha and beta libraries were amplified separately from the second PCR onward. There are 12 residues in the CDR3. V gave up 5 bases and J gave up 5 bases, with 9 bases separating them. Germline CDR1 reads MDHEN; CDR2 reads SYDVKM. The sample is drawn from a study of naive and memory T cell subsets. General study findings and limits: Over 90% of naive TCR sequences appeared only once, unlike memory subsets.

This TCR was recovered from a human donor in good health. Sequenced material: central memory CD8+ T cells from blood. The chain combines TRBV28 with TRBJ2-5; D gene uncertain. The CDR3 nucleotides read TGTGCCAGCAGTCCAATAGTGGAGACCCAGTACTTC. This encodes CASSPIVETQYF. The variable domain in full, with the rest retrieved from reference TRBV28 and TRBJ2-5, is DVKVTQSSRYLVKRTGEKVFLECVQDMDHENMFWYRQDPGLGLRLIYFSYDVKMKEKGDIPEGYSVSREKKERFSLILESASTNQTSMYLCASSPIVETQYFGPGTRLLVL.